The clone carrying this T cell receptor beta chain has at least ten counts. The antigen remains undetermined. The data originate from a study of CD8+CD57+ T cells in acquired aplastic anemia. The overall study: CD4+ and CD8+ cells, once sorted, gave DNA averaging about 3.4 ug.

Per germline, CDR1 SQVTM and CDR2 ANQGSEA. The CDR3 consists of 15 residues. V lost 5 bases, J lost 4 bases, and 10 bases stayed unmatched. Genomic DNA was employed as the template in profiling TCR beta VDJ and CDR3. A single record per CDR3 protein comes from TCRdb applying MiXCR to the reads. The table shows about 68,000 distinct CDR3 sequences, with 50% to 55% occurring only once. Findings and limits, study-wide: Both patients and controls carried the same twenty-nine CD8+ CDR3 sequences.

This TCR was sampled from a human donor in good health, serving as a control. Sequenced: sorted CD4+, CD8+, or CD8+CD57+ T cells (not recorded which) from PBMCs. The V gene is TRBV29-1, the J gene TRBJ1-4; 7 bases align to TRBD1. The CDR3 DNA reads as TGCAGCGTTTCAACCCGGGACAGCTATAATGAAAAACTGTTTTTT. The encoded protein is CSVSTRDSYNEKLFF.